The 16 T cell receptor beta chains listed next were all sequenced from one sample in a study of cytomegalovirus exposure and HLA in healthy donors. The PCR contained 60 Vbeta and 13 Jbeta primers. Repertoires were generated with immunoSEQ multiplex PCR, while TCRdb's copy carries only in-frame clones and drops some. The sample lists 150,000 to 180,000 clones; roughly 74% were seen once. Source material: PBMCs. These receptors all come from a man aged 18 to 29 in good health and CMV-seronegative.

The chain employs TRBV27 and TRBJ1-2; 7 bases are a match to TRBD1. V trimming: 5 bases; J trimming: 5 bases; junction bases outside the gene matches: 8. The germline V gene has CDR1 MNHEY and CDR2 SMNVEV (reference sequence). The CDR3 contains 14 residues. The CDR3 is CASSSSGTAYGYTF. The CDR3 DNA reads TGTGCCAGCAGTAGCTCCGGGACAGCTTATGGCTACACCTTC.

The CDR3 is CASSSVQGGETQYF. As DNA, the CDR3 is TGTGCCAGCAGCTCGGTGCAGGGAGGAGAGACCCAGTACTTC. The chain couples TRBV2 to TRBJ2-5, with D possibly being TRBD2 (6 bases). Germline V lookup: CDR1 SNHLY, CDR2 FYNNEI. Trimming pared 6 bases from V and 4 bases from J, leaving 15 bases between. The CDR3 sequence is 14 residues long.

V is TRBV29-1 and J is TRBJ2-5, with TRBD2 matching over 7 bases. This CDR3 spans 13 amino acids. Losses at the gene ends were 4 bases for V and 11 bases for J; bases not matched to a gene: 13. Germline V gene data show CDR1 as SQVTM and CDR2 as ANQGSEA. CDR3 sequence reads: CSVVPGGSYGQYF. For the CDR3, the DNA is TGCAGCGTTGTACCCGGGGGGTCCTATGGGCAGTACTTC. Full variable domain (rest looked up from reference TRBV29-1 and TRBJ2-5): SAVISQKPSRDICQRGTSLTIQCQVDSQVTMMFWYRQQPGQSLTLIATANQGSEATYESGFVIDKFPISRPNLTFSTLTVSNMSPEDSSIYLCSVVPGGSYGQYFGPGTRLLVL.

A single count supports this clone. The chain carries TRBV6-5 and TRBJ1-5; D not resolved. CDR1 is MNHEY and CDR2 is SVGAGI in the germline V gene. V was clipped by 5 bases and J by 1 base, with 9 bases between them. The length of the CDR3 is 14 residues. Here the CDR3 reads CASSEVRSNQPQHF. CDR3 bases: TGTGCCAGCAGTGAGGTCAGAAGCAATCAGCCCCAGCATTTT.

The V and J genes are TRBV4-1 and TRBJ2-7, with 9 bases matching TRBD1. The J segment lost 6 bases and the V segment lost 5 bases, leaving 5 bases of the junction unmatched. The CDR3 is 13 amino acids. CDR1 MGHRA and CDR2 YSYEKL come from the germline V gene. CDR3 in amino acids: CASSAQGAGEQYF. CDR3 nucleotides: TGCGCCAGCAGCGCACAGGGGGCGGGCGAGCAGTACTTC.

The chain carries TRBV7-9 and TRBJ1-5; 7 bases align to TRBD1. There are 13 residues in the CDR3. The J segment lost 7 bases and the V segment lost 5 bases, leaving 5 bases of the junction unmatched. Germline CDR1 is SEHNR and CDR2 is FQNEAQ (reference sequence). Written as DNA, the CDR3 is TGTGCCAGCAGCGACAGGGATCTACAGCCCCAGCATTTT. This sequence encodes CASSDRDLQPQHF.

The rearrangement links TRBV19 to TRBJ2-1, with a weak D call TRBD2 (6 bases). The V and J ends lost 4 bases and 3 bases respectively, with 31 bases between them. The CDR3 is made up of 21 amino acids. Germline V gives CDR1 LNHDA, CDR2 SQIVND (reference sequence). As DNA, the CDR3 is TGTGCCAGTAGTACCCACTCGTGGAGGGGACCGAAGGGGCCCGGCTACAATGAGCAGTTCTTC. Its translation is CASSTHSWRGPKGPGYNEQFF.

The chain is built from TRBV13 and TRBJ2-4; TRBD1 aligns across 12 bases. This CDR3 spans 21 amino acids. Germline CDR1 PRHDT, CDR2 FYEKMQ (reference sequence). V dropped 4 bases and J dropped 3; count of bases not matched to a gene: 19. CDR3 residues: CASSSTLRDRGPDGVKNIQYF. CDR3 coding DNA: TGTGCCAGCAGCTCAACCCTCCGGGACAGGGGGCCCGACGGGGTCAAAAACATTCAGTACTTC.

The genes are TRBV4-2 and TRBJ2-2; 9 nucleotides match TRBD2. J was trimmed by 5 bases and V by 0 bases; bases with no gene match: 4. The V gene's germline CDR1 is LGHNA and CDR2 YNFKEQ. The CDR3 has 16 residues. CDR3: CASSQEGLAGTGELFF. The CDR3 DNA follows: TGTGCCAGCAGCCAAGAGGGACTAGCTGGAACCGGGGAGCTGTTTTTT.

The table lists this clone with a count of one. The gene calls are TRBV7-2 and TRBJ2-5; TRBD2 matches 16 bases. The germline CDR1 and CDR2 sequences are SGHTA and FQGNSA. V dropped 6 bases and J dropped 0; count of bases not matched to a gene: 4. The length of the CDR3 is 17 residues. For the CDR3, the DNA is TGTGCCAGCAGGGGACTAGCGGGGGGGACGTACCAAGAGACCCAGTACTTC. Translated: CASRGLAGGTYQETQYF.

The rearrangement links TRBV7-2 to TRBJ1-1; the D is unclear. In germline, CDR1 is SGHTA, CDR2 FQGNSA. The CDR3 totals 16 residues. V lost 5 bases, J lost 2 bases, and 18 bases lay in between. The CDR3 loop is CASSPLGGYRNTEAFF. The CDR3 coding sequence is TGTGCCAGCAGCCCTTTGGGAGGATATAGAAACACTGAAGCTTTCTTT.

This clone was observed once. CDR3 amino acids: CASNRDPTEAFF. CDR3 coding DNA: TGTGCCAGCAACAGGGACCCGACTGAAGCTTTCTTT. The chain employs TRBV5-8 and TRBJ1-1; D is possibly TRBD1 (6 bases). Trimming stripped 6 bases from V and 5 bases from J, with 11 bases between. The CDR3 covers 12 residues. From germline, CDR1 is SGHTS and CDR2 YDEGEE.

The chain joins TRBV2 to TRBJ2-5; D possibly corresponds to TRBD2 (5 bases). The tail of the sequence fits TRBJ2-7 better, so the J call may be wrong. CDR3 length: 12 residues. From germline, CDR1 is SNHLY and CDR2 FYNNEI. This CDR3 reads CASSEGGYEQYF. In nucleotides, the CDR3 is TGTGCCAGCAGTGAAGGCGGGTACGAGCAGTACTTC.

This chain uses TRBV28 with TRBJ1-5; a weak D match, TRBD1 (5 bases). Trimming took 1 base from V and 10 from J, leaving 14 bases between them. This CDR3 has 14 residues. CDR1 and CDR2 (germline): MDHEN, SYDVKM. CDR3 residues: CASSLFRDPGPQHF. CDR3 in DNA: TGTGCCAGCAGTTTATTCAGGGATCCTGGACCCCAGCATTTT.

This sequence joins TRBV4-1 and TRBJ1-1, with a possible D match to TRBD1 (5 bases). Germline V gene data show CDR1 as MGHRA and CDR2 as YSYEKL. V lost 0 bases and J 3 bases, leaving 11 bases between the germline ends. The CDR3 is 15 residues long. The CDR3 sequence: CASSQDGGAYTEAFF. The CDR3 DNA follows: TGCGCCAGCAGCCAAGATGGAGGGGCCTACACTGAAGCTTTCTTT.

The rearrangement links TRBV25-1 to TRBJ2-7, with D hard to call. The ends were cut back, 3 bases at V and 0 bases at J, with 12 bases in the middle. The CDR3 runs 15 residues. Germline V gives CDR1 MGHDK, CDR2 SYGVNS. CDR3 protein: CASSDDDFYSYEQYF. DNA of the CDR3: TGTGCCAGCAGTGACGATGACTTCTACTCCTACGAGCAGTACTTC.